These 8 T cell receptor beta chains were sequenced from one sample in a study of cytomegalovirus exposure and HLA in healthy donors listed by TCRdb under 2017. The library came from the immunoSEQ multiplex PCR assay. The multiplex PCR relied on a mix of 60 forward primers for TCR Vbeta segments and 13 reverse primers for TCR Jbeta segments. Held by TCRdb, this immuneACCESS table contains in-frame sequences only and omits some clones. Under half of the omission traces to an unresolved V gene where checked; the cause of the rest is unknown. This sample gives some 180,000 clones in total; 82% of them show up just once. The top ten clones comprise approximately 1.5% of the sample. Sequencing was performed on PBMCs. These receptors came from a man aged 40-49 years in good health and CMV-seronegative.

The genes are TRBV5-6 and TRBJ1-5; no reliable D call. There are 15 residues in the CDR3. The germline V and J ends were trimmed by 3 bases and 5 bases, with 15 bases remaining between them. CDR1 and CDR2 from the germline V gene are SGHDT and YYEEEE. The DNA for the CDR3 is TGTGCCAGCAGCTCCCGACTCGGAAACTATCAGCCCCAGCATTTT. This encodes CASSSRLGNYQPQHF.

The V call is TRBV18, the J call TRBJ2-3; TRBD2 aligns across 14 bases. There are 14 residues in the CDR3. Germline values: CDR1 KGHSH, CDR2 LQKENI. Losses at the gene ends were 8 bases for V and 8 bases for J; bases not matched to a gene: 6. The CDR3 loop reads CASQRLAGGPTQYF. CDR3 sequence (DNA): TGTGCCAGCCAACGACTAGCGGGGGGGCCTACGCAGTATTTT.

This rearrangement joins TRBV6-6 to TRBJ2-2; tentatively, D is TRBD2 (6 bases). Trimming left V 6 bases short and J 2 bases short, with 16 bases between. The CDR3 sequence is 16 residues long. In germline, CDR1 is MNHNY, CDR2 SVGAGI (reference sequence). CDR3 region: CASRVGTSRNTGELFF. CDR3 DNA: TGTGCCAGCAGGGTCGGGACTTCACGTAACACCGGGGAGCTGTTTTTT.

The rearrangement joins TRBV4-2 to TRBJ1-1, with 7 bases identical to TRBD1. Per germline, CDR1 LGHNA and CDR2 YNFKEQ. V shed 4 bases, J shed 4 bases, and the junction held 3 bases outside the gene matches. The CDR3 sequence is 13 residues long. The CDR3 region has the DNA TGTGCCAGCAGCCGGGACAGCGTCACTGAAGCTTTCTTT. Translated: CASSRDSVTEAFF.

V is TRBV6-6 and J is TRBJ2-1; 9 bases map to TRBD1. The germline CDR1 and CDR2 sequences are MNHNY and SVGAGI (reference sequence). The CDR3 totals 15 residues. The junction had 8 bases not matched to a gene; V was cut back by 6 bases and J by 5 bases. CDR3 in amino acids: CASSRPGQGNNEQFF. DNA of the CDR3: TGTGCCAGCAGCCGACCGGGACAGGGTAACAATGAGCAGTTCTTC.

The chain carries TRBV2 and TRBJ2-7; maybe TRBD2 (5 bases). V dropped 3 bases and J dropped 3 bases, with 9 bases sitting between them. The CDR3 runs to 13 residues. CDR1 is SNHLY, CDR2 FYNNEI, per germline. CDR3 region: CASSDDGVYEQYF. The DNA of the CDR3 is TGTGCCAGCAGTGATGACGGGGTCTACGAGCAGTACTTC.

This sequence joins TRBV6-1 and TRBJ1-2, with D unresolved. V dropped 1 base and J dropped 1 base, with 10 bases sitting between them. The CDR3 covers 15 residues. Per germline, CDR1 MNHNS and CDR2 SASEGT. The CDR3 spells CASSEVGLYNYGYTF. CDR3 sequence (DNA): TGTGCCAGCAGTGAAGTCGGGTTATATAACTATGGCTACACCTTC.

The chain links TRBV5-6 to TRBJ2-7; 8 positions agree with TRBD2. Germline CDR1 and CDR2: SGHDT and YYEEEE. This CDR3 comprises 16 residues. V shed 6 bases and J 7 bases; nucleotides not matched to a gene: 18. In DNA, the CDR3 is TGTGCCAGCACCAAACTGGGCCTTAGCGGGACTTGGGAGCAGTACTTC. Protein product: CASTKLGLSGTWEQYF.